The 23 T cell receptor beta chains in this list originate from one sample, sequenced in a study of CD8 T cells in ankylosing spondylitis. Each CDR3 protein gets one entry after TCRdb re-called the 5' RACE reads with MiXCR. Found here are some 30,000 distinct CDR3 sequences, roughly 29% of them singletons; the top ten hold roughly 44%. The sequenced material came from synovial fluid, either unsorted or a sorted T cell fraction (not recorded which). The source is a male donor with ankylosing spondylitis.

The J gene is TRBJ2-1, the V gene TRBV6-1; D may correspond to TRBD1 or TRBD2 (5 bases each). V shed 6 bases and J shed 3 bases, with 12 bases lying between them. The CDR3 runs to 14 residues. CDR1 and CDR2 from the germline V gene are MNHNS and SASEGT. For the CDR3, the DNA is TGTGCCAGCAGGGGGCAGGACTTCTACAATGAGCAGTTCTTC. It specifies CASRGQDFYNEQFF.

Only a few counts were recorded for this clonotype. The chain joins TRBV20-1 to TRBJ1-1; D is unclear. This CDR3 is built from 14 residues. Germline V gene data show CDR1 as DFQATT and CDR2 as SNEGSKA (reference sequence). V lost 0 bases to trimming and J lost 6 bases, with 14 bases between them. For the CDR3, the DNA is TGCAGTGCTAGAGATTTGGCGACGGGCCCTGAAGCTTTCTTT. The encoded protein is CSARDLATGPEAFF.

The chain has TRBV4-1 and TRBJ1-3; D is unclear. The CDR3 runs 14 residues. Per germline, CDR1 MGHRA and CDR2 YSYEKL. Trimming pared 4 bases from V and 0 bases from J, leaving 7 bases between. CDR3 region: CASSPGISGNTIYF. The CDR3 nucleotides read TGCGCCAGCAGCCCGGGTATCTCTGGAAACACCATATATTTT.

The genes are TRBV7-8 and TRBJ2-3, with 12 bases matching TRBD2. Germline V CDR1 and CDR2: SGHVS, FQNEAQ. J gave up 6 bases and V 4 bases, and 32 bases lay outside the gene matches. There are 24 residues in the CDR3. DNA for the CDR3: TGTGCCAGCAGCTCCCTTATAGGACTAGCGGGAAGATGTCGAAATCGAAATGGTATTGATACGCAGTATTTT. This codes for CASSSLIGLAGRCRNRNGIDTQYF.

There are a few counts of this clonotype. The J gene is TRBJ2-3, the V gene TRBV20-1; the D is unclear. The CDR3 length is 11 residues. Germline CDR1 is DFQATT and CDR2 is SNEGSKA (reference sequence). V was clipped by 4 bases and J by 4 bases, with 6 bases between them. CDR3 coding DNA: TGCAGTGCTACCTTAGCAGATACGCAGTATTTT. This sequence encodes CSATLADTQYF.

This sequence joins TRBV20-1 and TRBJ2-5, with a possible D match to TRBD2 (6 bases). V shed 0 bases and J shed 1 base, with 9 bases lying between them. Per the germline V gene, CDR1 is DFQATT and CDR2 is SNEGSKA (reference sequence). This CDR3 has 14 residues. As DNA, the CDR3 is TGCAGTGCTAGAGAGGGTAGCGGCCAAGAGACCCAGTACTTC. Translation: CSAREGSGQETQYF.

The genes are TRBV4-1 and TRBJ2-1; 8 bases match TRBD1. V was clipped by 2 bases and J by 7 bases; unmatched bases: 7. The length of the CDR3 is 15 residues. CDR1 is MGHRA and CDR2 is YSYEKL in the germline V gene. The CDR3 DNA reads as TGCGCCAGCAGCCAACCGGACAGGGTGTGGAATGAGCAGTTCTTC. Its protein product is CASSQPDRVWNEQFF.

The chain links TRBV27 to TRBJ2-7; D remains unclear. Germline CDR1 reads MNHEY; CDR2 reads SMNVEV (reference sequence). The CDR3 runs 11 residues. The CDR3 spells CASMPSCEQYV. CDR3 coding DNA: TGTGCCAGCATGCCATCCTGCGAGCAGTACGTC.

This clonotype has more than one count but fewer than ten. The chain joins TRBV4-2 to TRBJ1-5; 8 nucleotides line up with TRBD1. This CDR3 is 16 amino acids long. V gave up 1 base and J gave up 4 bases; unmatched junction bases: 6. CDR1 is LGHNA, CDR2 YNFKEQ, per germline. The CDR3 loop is CASSQAGQGVNQPQHF. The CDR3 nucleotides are TGTGCCAGCAGCCAAGCAGGACAGGGAGTAAATCAGCCCCAGCATTTT.

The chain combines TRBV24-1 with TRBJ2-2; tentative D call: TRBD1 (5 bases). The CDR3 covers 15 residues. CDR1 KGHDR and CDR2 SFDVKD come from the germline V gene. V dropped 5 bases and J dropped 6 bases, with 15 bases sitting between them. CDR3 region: CATSARQGGSGELFF. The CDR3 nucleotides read TGTGCCACCAGTGCCCGTCAGGGCGGATCCGGGGAGCTGTTTTTT.

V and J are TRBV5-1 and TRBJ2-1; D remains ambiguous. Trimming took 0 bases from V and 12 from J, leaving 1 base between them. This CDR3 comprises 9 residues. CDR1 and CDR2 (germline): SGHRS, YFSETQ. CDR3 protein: CASSLVQFF. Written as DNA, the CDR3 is TGCGCCAGCAGCTTGGTGCAGTTCTTC.

The CDR3 DNA reads as TGTGCCAGCAGCTTAGCACGGGGATACTACGAGCAGTACTTC. Translated: CASSLARGYYEQYF. The V and J genes are TRBV7-8 and TRBJ2-7; TRBD2 might be the D (5 bases). The germline V and J ends were trimmed by 0 bases and 3 bases, with 9 bases remaining between them. Germline V CDR1 and CDR2: SGHVS, FQNEAQ. CDR3 length: 14 residues. Full variable domain (rest looked up from reference TRBV7-8 and TRBJ2-7): GAGVSQSPRYKVAKRGQDVALRCDPISGHVSLFWYQQALGQGPEFLTYFQNEAQLDKSGLPSDRFFAERPEGSVSTLKIQRTQQEDSAVYLCASSLARGYYEQYFGPGTRLTVT.

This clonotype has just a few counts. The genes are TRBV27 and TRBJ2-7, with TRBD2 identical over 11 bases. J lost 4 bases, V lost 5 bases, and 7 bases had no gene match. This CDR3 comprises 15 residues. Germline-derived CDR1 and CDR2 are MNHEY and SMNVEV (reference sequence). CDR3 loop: CASSPGTSGRYEQYF. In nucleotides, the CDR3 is TGTGCCAGCAGTCCCGGGACTAGCGGAAGGTACGAGCAGTACTTC.

CDR3 in amino acids: CASSHPGPSTQYTQYF. The DNA of the CDR3 is TGTGCCAGCAGCCATCCCGGGCCATCCACACAATATACGCAGTATTTT. This chain uses TRBV7-9 with TRBJ2-3, with D uncertain. Trimming took off 5 bases at V and 7 bases at J, with 22 bases between the two ends. The CDR3 length is 16 residues. Germline-derived CDR1 and CDR2 are SEHNR and FQNEAQ (reference sequence). Full variable domain (outside the CDR3, taken from reference TRBV7-9 and TRBJ2-3): DTGVSQNPRHKITKRGQNVTFRCDPISEHNRLYWYRQTLGQGPEFLTYFQNEAQLEKSRLLSDRFSAERPKGSFSTLEIQRTEQGDSAMYLCASSHPGPSTQYTQYFGPGTRLTVL.

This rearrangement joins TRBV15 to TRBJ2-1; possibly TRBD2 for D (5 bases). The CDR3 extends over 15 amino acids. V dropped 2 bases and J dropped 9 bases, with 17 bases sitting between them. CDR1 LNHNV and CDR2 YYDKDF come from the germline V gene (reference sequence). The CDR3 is CATSRLAPGDGEQFF. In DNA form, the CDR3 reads TGTGCCACCAGCAGACTTGCACCCGGGGATGGTGAGCAGTTCTTC.

The CDR3 region has the DNA TGTGCCAGCAGTGACTCAAGGAGCTCCTACAATGAGCAGTTCTTC. This translates into CASSDSRSSYNEQFF. The chain uses TRBV6-4 and TRBJ2-1; no definite D call. Germline V gives CDR1 MRHNA, CDR2 SNTAGT. The CDR3 is 15 amino acids. V lost 0 bases, J lost 0 bases, and 6 bases lay in between.

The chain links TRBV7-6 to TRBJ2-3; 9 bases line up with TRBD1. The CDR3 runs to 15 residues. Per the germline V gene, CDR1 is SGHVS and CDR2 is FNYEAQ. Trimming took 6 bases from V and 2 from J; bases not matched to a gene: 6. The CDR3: CASRATGGDTDTQYF. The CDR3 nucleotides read TGTGCCAGCAGAGCGACAGGGGGGGACACAGATACGCAGTATTTT.

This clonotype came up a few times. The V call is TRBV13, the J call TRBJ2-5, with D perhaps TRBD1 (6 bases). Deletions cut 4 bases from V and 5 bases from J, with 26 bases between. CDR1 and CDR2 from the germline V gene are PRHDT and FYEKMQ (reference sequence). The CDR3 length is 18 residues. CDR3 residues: CASSSGAPSVPGGETQYF. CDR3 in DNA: TGTGCCAGCAGCTCAGGGGCACCCTCCGTCCCCGGCGGCGAGACCCAGTACTTC.

CDR3 sequence: CSALPPGSSRNTEAFF. CDR3 coding DNA: TGCAGTGCCCTACCACCAGGGAGCAGCCGTAACACTGAAGCTTTCTTT. This rearrangement joins TRBV20-1 to TRBJ1-1; D is perhaps TRBD1 (5 bases). This CDR3 has 16 amino acids. In germline, CDR1 is DFQATT, CDR2 SNEGSKA (reference sequence). Between the trimmed V and J ends, which lost 6 bases and 2 bases, there was a span of 22 bases.

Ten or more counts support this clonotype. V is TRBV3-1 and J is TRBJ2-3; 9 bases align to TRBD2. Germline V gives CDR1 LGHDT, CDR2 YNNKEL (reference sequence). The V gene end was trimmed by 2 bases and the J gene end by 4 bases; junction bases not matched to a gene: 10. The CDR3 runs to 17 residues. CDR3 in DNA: TGTGCCAGCAGCCAAAGATACGGGCTAGCGGGACCAGATACGCAGTATTTT. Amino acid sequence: CASSQRYGLAGPDTQYF.

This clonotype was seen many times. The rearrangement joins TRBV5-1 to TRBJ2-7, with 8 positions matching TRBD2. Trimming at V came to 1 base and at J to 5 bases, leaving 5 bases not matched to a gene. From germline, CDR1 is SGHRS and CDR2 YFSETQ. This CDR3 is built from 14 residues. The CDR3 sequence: CASSLNGRVDEQYV. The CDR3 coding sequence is TGCGCCAGCAGCTTGAACGGGAGGGTCGACGAGCAGTACGTC.

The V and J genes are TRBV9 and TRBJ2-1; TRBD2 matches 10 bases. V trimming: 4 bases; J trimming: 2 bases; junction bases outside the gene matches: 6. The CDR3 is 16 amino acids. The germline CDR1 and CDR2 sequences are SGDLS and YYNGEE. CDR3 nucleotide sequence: TGTGCCAGCAGCCAGGTCCTAGCGGGAGCCTACAATGAGCAGTTCTTC. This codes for CASSQVLAGAYNEQFF.

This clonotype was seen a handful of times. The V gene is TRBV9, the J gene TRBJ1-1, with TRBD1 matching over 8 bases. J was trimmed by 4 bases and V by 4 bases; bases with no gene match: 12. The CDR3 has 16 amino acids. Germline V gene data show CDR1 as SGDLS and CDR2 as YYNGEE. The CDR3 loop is CASSPPQGVLFTEAFF. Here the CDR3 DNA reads TGTGCCAGCAGCCCCCCACAGGGGGTGTTGTTCACTGAAGCTTTCTTT.